Following are 24 T cell receptor beta chains from one sample sequenced in a study of blood T cell repertoires in COVID-19. Assay used: immunoSEQ multiplex PCR; TCRdb lists only in-frame clones, some missing. Of some 190,000 clones in the sample, 84% are singletons; the top ten hold 4.5% to 6%. Source material: peripheral blood. These receptor sequences come from a woman in her 70s with active or convalescent COVID-19.

The chain recombines TRBV18 with TRBJ2-1, with 14 bases lining up with TRBD2. CDR1 KGHSH and CDR2 LQKENI come from the germline V gene. V gave up 3 bases and J gave up 6 bases; unmatched junction bases: 1. The CDR3 spans 15 residues. The DNA of the CDR3 is TGTGCCAGCTCACCGGGACTAGCGGGAGCCAATGAGCAGTTCTTC. Translated: CASSPGLAGANEQFF.

This chain connects TRBV6-5 to TRBJ2-5; 9 nucleotides line up with TRBD1. The CDR3 is made up of 15 amino acids. After removal of 5 bases from V and 5 bases from J, the junction contained 9 bases not matched to a gene. CDR1 and CDR2 from the germline V gene are MNHEY and SVGAGI. The chain's CDR3 is CASSRKTGGAETQYF. The CDR3 DNA reads TGTGCCAGCAGTAGAAAAACAGGGGGCGCGGAGACCCAGTACTTC.

The CDR3 bases are TGTGCCAGCAGCCTGCGGGGGTCCGCCGAGCAGTACTTC. Translated: CASSLRGSAEQYF. This rearrangement joins TRBV14 to TRBJ2-7; 7 nucleotides line up with TRBD2. The CDR3 extends over 13 amino acids. Germline CDR1 and CDR2: SGHDN and FVKESK. The V and J ends lost 4 bases and 6 bases, in that order; junction bases with no gene match: 6.

The rearrangement joins TRBV6-6 to TRBJ2-1; D is ambiguous. CDR3 length: 14 amino acids. With 5 bases removed from V and 8 bases from J, the gap between germline ends came to 16 bases. Germline V lookup: CDR1 MNHNY, CDR2 SVGAGI (reference sequence). The DNA of the CDR3 is TGTGCCAGCAGTCATAACATCCTAACAGATGAGCAGTTCTTC. It translates to CASSHNILTDEQFF.

This rearrangement joins TRBV7-6 to TRBJ2-5, with 9 positions matching TRBD2. Germline assignment: CDR1 SGHVS and CDR2 FNYEAQ. This CDR3 contains 15 residues. V lost 4 bases to trimming and J lost 5 bases; unmatched junction nucleotides: 8. This CDR3 reads CASSSLGGRGETQYF. CDR3 coding DNA: TGTGCCAGCAGCTCTCTGGGCGGGAGGGGGGAGACCCAGTACTTC. The variable domain in full, with the rest retrieved from reference TRBV7-6 and TRBJ2-5, is GAGVSQSPRYKVTKRGQDVALRCDPISGHVSLYWYRQALGQGPEFLTYFNYEAQQDKSGLPNDRFSAERPEGSISTLTIQRTEQRDSAMYRCASSSLGGRGETQYFGPGTRLLVL.

The chain joins TRBV19 to TRBJ2-2; 10 nucleotides agree with TRBD2. The V gene end was trimmed by 7 bases and the J gene end by 2 bases; junction bases not matched to a gene: 16. Per the germline V gene, CDR1 is LNHDA and CDR2 is SQIVND (reference sequence). The CDR3 length is 19 residues. The CDR3: CASISPSGSGRGNTGELFF. The CDR3 coding sequence is TGTGCCAGTATTTCCCCATCGGGAAGCGGGAGGGGAAACACCGGGGAGCTGTTTTTT.

As DNA, the CDR3 is TGTGCCACCAGCAGAGAAGGAGGGGTTAATGAGCAGTTCTTC. Amino acids: CATSREGGVNEQFF. The chain links TRBV15 to TRBJ2-1; possibly TRBD2 for D (6 bases). Germline CDR1 reads LNHNV; CDR2 reads YYDKDF (reference sequence). The CDR3 extends over 14 amino acids. V lost 0 bases and J lost 7, with 10 bases in between.

The chain couples TRBV6-5 to TRBJ2-1; tentatively, D is TRBD2 (6 bases). Germline CDR1 and CDR2: MNHEY and SVGAGI. V lost 1 base and J 1 base, leaving 8 bases between the germline ends. The CDR3 has 15 amino acids. The CDR3 reads CASSYWGESYNEQFF. CDR3 nucleotide sequence: TGTGCCAGCAGTTACTGGGGGGAATCCTACAATGAGCAGTTCTTC.

The J gene is TRBJ1-2, the V gene TRBV7-9, with 7 bases aligning to TRBD1. With 5 bases clipped from V and 3 bases from J, the junction kept 18 bases outside the gene matches. CDR1 is SEHNR, CDR2 FQNEAQ, per germline (reference sequence). The CDR3 length is 18 residues. In DNA form, the CDR3 reads TGTGCCAGCAGCCCCAAGGGGACAGTATTTACCCCCTACTATGGCTACACCTTC. Protein: CASSPKGTVFTPYYGYTF.

V is TRBV2 and J is TRBJ2-7; 8 bases align to TRBD1. Germline values: CDR1 SNHLY, CDR2 FYNNEI. V trimming: 3 bases; J trimming: 2 bases; junction bases outside the gene matches: 0. The CDR3 sequence is 13 residues long. The CDR3 region has the DNA TGTGCCAGCAGTGAGGACAGGGCCTACGAGCAGTACTTC. It encodes CASSEDRAYEQYF.

This clone was counted once. The CDR3 DNA reads as TGTGCCAGCAGTGAAAGGGGGATAGGTTCTTCATACGGATCCTACAATGAGCAGTTCTTC. Translation: CASSERGIGSSYGSYNEQFF. This chain connects TRBV6-1 to TRBJ2-1, with D maybe TRBD1 (6 bases). The CDR3 is 20 residues long. Germline CDR1 is MNHNS and CDR2 is SASEGT. With 2 bases removed from V and 1 base from J, the gap between germline ends came to 24 bases.

The rearrangement joins TRBV19 to TRBJ2-7; TRBD1 agrees at 9 bases. CDR3 length: 17 amino acids. The germline CDR1 and CDR2 sequences are LNHDA and SQIVND (reference sequence). V was pared by 4 bases and J by 1 base, with 11 bases of the junction left unmatched. The DNA for the CDR3 is TGTGCCAGTAGTACCGAGACCGGGACAGGGCCGTCCTACGAGCAGTACTTC. The encoded protein is CASSTETGTGPSYEQYF.

This chain uses TRBV19 with TRBJ1-1; D call uncertain. V was cut by 1 base and J by 1 base, with 4 bases left in between. Germline CDR1 and CDR2: LNHDA and SQIVND (reference sequence). There are 13 residues in the CDR3. CDR3 in amino acids: CASSIVSNTEAFF. The CDR3 DNA reads TGTGCCAGTAGTATAGTATCGAACACTGAAGCTTTCTTT.

This sequence joins TRBV18 and TRBJ2-1; 8 bases align to TRBD1. Germline CDR1 and CDR2: KGHSH and LQKENI. The ends lost 3 bases at V and 0 bases at J; junction bases unmatched: 4. This CDR3 has 16 residues. In DNA, the CDR3 is TGTGCCAGCTCACCTCAGGGGGCAGGCTCCTACAATGAGCAGTTCTTC. It encodes CASSPQGAGSYNEQFF. Complete variable domain (other parts from reference TRBV18 and TRBJ2-1): NAGVMQNPRHLVRRRGQEARLRCSPMKGHSHVYWYRQLPEEGLKFMVYLQKENIIDESGMPKERFSAEFPKEGPSILRIQQVVRGDSAAYFCASSPQGAGSYNEQFFGPGTRLTVL.

The J gene is TRBJ1-3, the V gene TRBV13; D may be TRBD1 (5 bases). Germline V gives CDR1 PRHDT, CDR2 FYEKMQ (reference sequence). V gave up 8 bases and J gave up 6 bases, with 14 bases separating them. CDR3 length: 13 amino acids. CDR3 nucleotide sequence: TGTGCCAGCTCCCCAGGAGGGGAAAACACCATATATTTT. It codes for CASSPGGENTIYF.

The V and J genes are TRBV30 and TRBJ1-5; weak D call: TRBD1 (6 bases). The ends were cut back, 4 bases at V and 3 bases at J, with 13 bases in the middle. The V gene's germline CDR1 is GTSNPN and CDR2 SVGIG (reference sequence). This CDR3 spans 14 amino acids. The CDR3 loop is CAWKPGDNNQPQHF. The CDR3 coding sequence is TGTGCCTGGAAGCCCGGGGACAACAATCAGCCCCAGCATTTT.

V usage is TRBV4-1 and J usage is TRBJ2-7, with D possibly TRBD2 on 6 matching bases. Per the germline V gene, CDR1 is MGHRA and CDR2 is YSYEKL. The CDR3 covers 15 residues. V dropped 0 bases and J dropped 8 bases, with 17 bases sitting between them. CDR3 bases: TGCGCCAGCAGCCAAGAGAGGCGGACTACCCTCCAGCAGTACTTC. Protein product: CASSQERRTTLQQYF.

V is TRBV11-3 and J is TRBJ1-4; TRBD1 matches at 7 bases. The V gene's germline CDR1 is SGHNT and CDR2 YENEEA. This CDR3 comprises 16 residues. V was clipped by 2 bases and J by 7 bases; unmatched bases: 10. The CDR3 DNA follows: TGTGCCAGCAGCTTATGGGACAGACAGTCTAGTGAAAAACTGTTTTTT. As protein: CASSLWDRQSSEKLFF.

In its sample, this clone was seen a few times. This chain joins TRBV19 and TRBJ2-5; D uncertain. Germline V gives CDR1 LNHDA, CDR2 SQIVND (reference sequence). Deletions cut 2 bases from V and 7 bases from J, with 17 bases between. This CDR3 is 15 amino acids long. The CDR3 region is CASSISVQTTVTQYF. The CDR3 region has the DNA TGTGCCAGTAGTATAAGCGTGCAGACGACGGTGACCCAGTACTTC.

The sample holds a few counts of this clone. This chain connects TRBV6-6 to TRBJ2-1; 14 positions agree with TRBD2. The V gene's germline CDR1 is MNHNY and CDR2 SVGAGI (reference sequence). The CDR3 is 16 amino acids. V trimming: 7 bases; J trimming: 7 bases; junction bases outside the gene matches: 9. The DNA for the CDR3 is TGTGCCAGCAAATCTCAGGGACTAGCGGGAGTAAATGAGCAGTTCTTC. This encodes CASKSQGLAGVNEQFF.

The chain recombines TRBV5-5 with TRBJ2-7; TRBD1 matches 10 bases. Unmatched junction bases numbered 7, after V lost 3 bases and J lost 7 bases. The CDR3 consists of 14 residues. Germline lookup yields CDR1 SGHKS and CDR2 YYEKEE (reference sequence). The CDR3, as DNA: TGTGCCAGCAGCTCGGGACAGGGGAGGGGAGAGCAGTACTTC. This translates into CASSSGQGRGEQYF.

The gene calls are TRBV11-2 and TRBJ2-7, with TRBD2 identical over 14 bases. From germline, CDR1 is SGHAT and CDR2 FQNNGV. CDR3 length: 16 residues. V gave up 4 bases and J gave up 5 bases; unmatched junction bases: 7. The CDR3: CASSSRTSGRSHEQYF. The CDR3 bases are TGTGCCAGCAGCTCCCGGACTAGCGGGAGGTCCCACGAGCAGTACTTC.

V is TRBV28 and J is TRBJ2-1, with D hard to call. V lost 6 bases and J lost 0, with 18 bases in between. Looked up from germline, CDR1 is MDHEN and CDR2 is SYDVKM. CDR3 length: 17 amino acids. The CDR3 bases are TGTGCCAGCAGCCTTATACGCCTCTGGAGCTCCTACAATGAGCAGTTCTTC. Translated, it gives CASSLIRLWSSYNEQFF.

The chain carries TRBV4-1 and TRBJ2-3, with TRBD2 identical over 15 bases. V shed 5 bases and J 0 bases; nucleotides not matched to a gene: 0. The CDR3 runs to 16 residues. Germline loops: CDR1 MGHRA, CDR2 YSYEKL. As DNA, the CDR3 is TGCGCCAGCAGCGGACTAGCGGGAGGGAGCACAGATACGCAGTATTTT. Translation gives CASSGLAGGSTDTQYF.